The clone carrying this T cell receptor beta chain appeared a few times. Unique molecular identifiers tagged every individual TCR cDNA molecule. MiXCR, applied by TCRdb to the 5' RACE reads, yields one record per CDR3 protein. The repertoire holds about 50,000 distinct CDR3 sequences, roughly 7.2% seen once, with less than 15% in the top ten. Time point indicated: sample taken at primary tumor resection. Unsorted samples of tumor, nontumor lung or frozen PBMC had their whole RNA sequenced. The record originates from a study of spatial heterogeneity in lung cancer. This CDR3 contains 16 residues. Per germline, CDR1 MNHNY and CDR2 SVGAGI (reference sequence). V was trimmed by 2 bases and J by 0 bases, leaving 10 bases between them.

The chain uses TRBV6-6 and TRBJ2-2; maybe TRBD2 (5 bases). The sequences come from PBMCs, collected at surgery. The clonotype was recovered from a female donor with early-stage non-small cell lung cancer. CDR3 protein: CASSYIPGTNTGELFF. The DNA for the CDR3 is TGTGCCAGCAGTTACATTCCGGGGACGAACACCGGGGAGCTGTTTTTT.